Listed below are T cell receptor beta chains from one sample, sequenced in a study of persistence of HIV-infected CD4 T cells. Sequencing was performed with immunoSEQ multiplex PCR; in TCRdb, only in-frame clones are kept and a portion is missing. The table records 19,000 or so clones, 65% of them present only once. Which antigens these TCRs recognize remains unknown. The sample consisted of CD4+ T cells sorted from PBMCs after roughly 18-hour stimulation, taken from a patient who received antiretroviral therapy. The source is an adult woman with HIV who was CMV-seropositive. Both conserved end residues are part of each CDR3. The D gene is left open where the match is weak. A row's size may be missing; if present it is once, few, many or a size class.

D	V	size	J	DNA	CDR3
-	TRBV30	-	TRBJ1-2	TGTGCCTGGAGTCGGATAGGACAGTTCTTCTATGGCTACACCTTC	CAWSRIGQFFYGYTF
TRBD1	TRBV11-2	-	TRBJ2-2	TGTGCCAGCAGGCCCAGGGGGCGCGAGGACACCGGGGAGCTGTTTTTT	CASRPRGREDTGELFF
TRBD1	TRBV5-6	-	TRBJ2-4	TGTGCCAGCAGCCCAATAGGACAGGGCCACATTCAGTACTTC	CASSPIGQGHIQYF
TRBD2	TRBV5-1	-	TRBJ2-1	TGCGCCAGCAGCTTGGAGGGAGCGGGGGGGCCCGGCTCCTACAATGAGCAGTTCTTC	CASSLEGAGGPGSYNEQFF
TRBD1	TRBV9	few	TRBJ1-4	TGTGCCAGCAGCTCAACGGACAGGGGGCGGAAACTGTTTTTT	CASSSTDRGRKLFF
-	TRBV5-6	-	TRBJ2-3	TGTGCCAGCAGCTTGGACAGGGCAGATACGCAGTATTTT	CASSLDRADTQYF
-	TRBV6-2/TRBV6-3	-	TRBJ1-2	TGTGCCAGCAGTTTCGCGAGTGGGGGCTACACCTTC	CASSFASGGYTF
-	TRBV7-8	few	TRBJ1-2	TGTGCCAGCAGCCCCCCGACAGGTCCCTCTAACTATGGCTACACCTTC	CASSPPTGPSNYGYTF
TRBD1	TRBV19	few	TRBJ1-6	TGTGCCAGTAGTCCGGGGACAGCCACTTATTCACCCCTCCACTTT	CASSPGTATYSPLHF
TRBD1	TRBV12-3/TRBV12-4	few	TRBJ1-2	TGTGCCAGCAGTCCGGACAGGCTTTTTGGCTACACCTTC	CASSPDRLFGYTF
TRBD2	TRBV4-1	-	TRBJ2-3	TGCGCCAGCAGCCAACAAGGACTAGCGGGGGTCTCAGATACGCAGTATTTT	CASSQQGLAGVSDTQYF
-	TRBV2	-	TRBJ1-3	TGTGCCAGCAGTCTGGACAGCGCCTCTGGAAACACCATATATTTT	CASSLDSASGNTIYF
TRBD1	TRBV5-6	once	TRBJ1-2	TGTGCCAGCAGCTTTTACAGGGGAGCGAACTATGGCTACACCTTC	CASSFYRGANYGYTF
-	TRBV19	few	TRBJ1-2	TGTGCCAGTAGTATTGGGTTTAAGGATTCTTATGGCTACACCTTC	CASSIGFKDSYGYTF
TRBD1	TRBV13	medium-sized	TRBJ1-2	TGTGCCAGCAGCCCCCGGGGACAGATGTTCTATGGCTACACCTTC	CASSPRGQMFYGYTF
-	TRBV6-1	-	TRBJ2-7	TGTGCCAGCAGTGAGAGGGGGGCGGCCCCCTACGAGCAGTACTTC	CASSERGAAPYEQYF
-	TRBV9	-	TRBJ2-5	TGTGCCAGCAGCACCCGCTCTCACGGGGACCAGTACTTC	CASSTRSHGDQYF
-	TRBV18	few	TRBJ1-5	TGTGCCAGCTCACCATTCGGGGGTGGACAGCCCCAGCATTTT	CASSPFGGGQPQHF
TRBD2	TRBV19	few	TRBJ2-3	TGTGCCAGTAGCTTGAAGGGACTAGCGGGGGGGGTGACCACAGATACGCAGTATTTT	CASSLKGLAGGVTTDTQYF
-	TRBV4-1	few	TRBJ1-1	TGCGCCAGCAGCCAAGGTCCGGCTCGGGTGTTGAACACTGAAGCTTTCTTT	CASSQGPARVLNTEAFF
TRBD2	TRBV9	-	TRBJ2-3	TGTGCCAGCAGCCCCAGCGGGGACCGCACAGATACGCAGTATTTT	CASSPSGDRTDTQYF
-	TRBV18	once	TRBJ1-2	TGTGCCAGCTCACCCGACACCTATGGCTACACCTTC	CASSPDTYGYTF
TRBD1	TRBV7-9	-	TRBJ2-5	TGTGCCAGCAGCCCTAGGACAGGGGGGGGCGGGGCCCAGTACTTC	CASSPRTGGGGAQYF
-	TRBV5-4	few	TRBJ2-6	TGTGCCAGCAGAAGAACAGGGACCGGGGCCAACGTCCTGACTTTC	CASRRTGTGANVLTF
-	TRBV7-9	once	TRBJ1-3	TGTGCCAGCAGCTTAGGAGAGGGGGACACTGGAAACACCATATATTTT	CASSLGEGDTGNTIYF
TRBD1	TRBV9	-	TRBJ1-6	TGTGCCAGCAGCGTAGATATGACAGGGAAATCACCCCTCCACTTT	CASSVDMTGKSPLHF
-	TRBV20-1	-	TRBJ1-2	TGCAGTGCTACGCCAAACTATGGCTACACCTTC	CSATPNYGYTF
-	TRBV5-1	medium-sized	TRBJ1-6	TGCGCCAGCAGGGAGGTGGGTACCGCCTATAATTCACCCCTCCACTTT	CASREVGTAYNSPLHF
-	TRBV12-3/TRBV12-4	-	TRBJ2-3	TGTGCCAGCAGGTGGGGTGGAGCAGATACGCAGTATTTT	CASRWGGADTQYF
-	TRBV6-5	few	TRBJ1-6	TGTGCCAGCAGTTACGGAGGGGGAGATTCACCCCTCCACTTT	CASSYGGGDSPLHF
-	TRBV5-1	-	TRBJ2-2	TGCGCCAGCAATCCACAGGGATCTAACACCGGGGAGCTGTTTTTT	CASNPQGSNTGELFF
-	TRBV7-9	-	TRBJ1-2	TGTGCCAGCAGCTTAGGCCCAGGGAACGGCTACACCTTC	CASSLGPGNGYTF
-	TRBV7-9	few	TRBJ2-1	TGTGCCAGCAGCTCGGGAGAATACAATGAGCAGTTCTTC	CASSSGEYNEQFF
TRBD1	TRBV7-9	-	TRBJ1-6	TGTGCCAGCAGCTTGCCGGTGAGCAGGGGGAATTCACCCCTCCACTTT	CASSLPVSRGNSPLHF
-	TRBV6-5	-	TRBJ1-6	TGTGCCAGCAGTTACTCCCGTTCTCCCCTCCACTTT	CASSYSRSPLHF
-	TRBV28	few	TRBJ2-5	TGTGCCAGCAGTTTCGAGGTAGAGACCCAGTACTTC	CASSFEVETQYF
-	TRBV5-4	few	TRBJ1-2	TGTGCCAGCAGCTCAAAAAACGAGGGGTTTAACTATGGCTACACCTTC	CASSSKNEGFNYGYTF
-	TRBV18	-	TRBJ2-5	TGTGCCAGCTCACCAAGTGTGACACAGCAAGAGACCCAGTACTTC	CASSPSVTQQETQYF
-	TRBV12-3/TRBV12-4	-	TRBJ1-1	TGTGCCAGCCAACTACAGGTACAGACTGAAGCTTTCTTT	CASQLQVQTEAFF
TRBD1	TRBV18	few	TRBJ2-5	TGTGCCAGCTCACCAAAGATGGCCGGGACAGGGGAAGAGACCCAGTACTTC	CASSPKMAGTGEETQYF
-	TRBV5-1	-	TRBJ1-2	TGCGCCAGCAGCTTTTTAACGGACGGTACTGGGGGCTACACCTTC	CASSFLTDGTGGYTF
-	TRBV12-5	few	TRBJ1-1	TGTGCTAGTGGTCGGAGGGCCCTTGGCACTGAAGCTTTCTTT	CASGRRALGTEAFF
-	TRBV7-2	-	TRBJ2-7	TGTGCCAGCAGACAAGACAGGCTATCCTACGAGCAGTACTTC	CASRQDRLSYEQYF
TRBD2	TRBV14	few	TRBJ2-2	TGTGCCAGCAGCCAAGCGCTTCTAGCGGGAACCGGGGAGCTGTTTTTT	CASSQALLAGTGELFF
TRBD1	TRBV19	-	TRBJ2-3	TGTGCCACTCAAGAGGGGGCGAACACAGATACGCAGTATTTT	CATQEGANTDTQYF
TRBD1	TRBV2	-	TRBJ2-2	TGTGCCAGCTTTATGGACAGGATAAGCGGGGAGCTGTTTTTT	CASFMDRISGELFF
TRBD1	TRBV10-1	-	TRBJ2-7	TGCGCCAGTCTATACTACGGACAGGGTGTGAACGAGCAGTACTTC	CASLYYGQGVNEQYF
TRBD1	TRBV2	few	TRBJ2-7	TGTGCCAGCAGTTCACGGACAGGAAACGAGCAGTACTTC	CASSSRTGNEQYF
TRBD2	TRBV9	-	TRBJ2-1	TGTGCCAGCAGCCCACTTAGCGGGGGGAACAATGAGCAGTTCTTC	CASSPLSGGNNEQFF
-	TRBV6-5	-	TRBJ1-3	TGTGCCAGCAGCAGGGCGTTCTCTGGAAACACCATATATTTT	CASSRAFSGNTIYF
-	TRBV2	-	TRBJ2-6	TGTGCCAGCAGTGGGACATCAGAGAGCTCTGGGGCCAACGTCCTGACTTTC	CASSGTSESSGANVLTF
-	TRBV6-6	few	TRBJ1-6	TGTGCCAGCAGTTCCGACAGGCAGGTCTCACCCCTCCACTTT	CASSSDRQVSPLHF